These T cell receptor beta chains were read from a single sample in a study of lymphopenia after photon versus proton radiotherapy. Profiling relied on immunoSEQ multiplex PCR, and the TCRdb table lists in-frame clones only, not all of them. The sample contains 9,500 to 15,000 clones, 89% of which appear only once. The sequences come from peripheral blood, collected from a patient treated with proton-based radiotherapy. The receptor set was obtained from a man in his sixties with pancreatic cancer. CDR3s include the opening cysteine and the closing phenylalanine or tryptophan. A D gene is named only where the DNA matches it firmly. Expanded clones are given a class, and other clones once, few, many or no size at all.

TRBV27	TRBJ2-1	NA	NA	CASSPGGYNEQFF	TGTGCCAGCAGTCCCGGGGGCTACAATGAGCAGTTCTTC
TRBV6-1	TRBJ1-5	TRBD1	NA	CASSGGQGRAQPQHF	TGTGCCAGCAGTGGGGGACAGGGAAGGGCTCAGCCCCAGCATTTT
TRBV4-1	TRBJ2-3	NA	NA	CASSQETGSFTQYF	TGCGCCAGCAGCCAAGAAACCGGCTCTTTTACGCAGTATTTT
TRBV7-3	TRBJ1-3	NA	NA	CASSATDVGNTIYF	TGTGCCAGCAGCGCCACCGACGTGGGAAACACCATATATTTT
TRBV19	TRBJ2-1	TRBD2	NA	CASSTHPAGAFNEQFF	TGTGCCAGTAGTACACACCCAGCGGGAGCTTTCAATGAGCAGTTCTTC
TRBV30	TRBJ2-3	TRBD2	once	CAWRGLAGPDGTDTQYF	TGTGCCTGGAGGGGACTAGCGGGACCCGACGGCACAGATACGCAGTATTTT
TRBV15	TRBJ2-1	TRBD2	NA	CATSRDRSSGRAKNEQFF	TGTGCCACCAGCAGAGATAGGAGTAGCGGGAGGGCCAAAAATGAGCAGTTCTTC
TRBV18	TRBJ2-1	NA	NA	CASSPQSGVWDEQFF	TGTGCCAGCTCACCCCAGTCAGGGGTGTGGGATGAGCAGTTCTTC
TRBV6-5	TRBJ1-2	TRBD1	NA	CASSLTGDYGYTF	TGTGCCAGCAGTTTGACAGGGGACTATGGCTACACCTTC
TRBV30	TRBJ1-1	TRBD1	NA	CAWSVLTGASEAFF	TGTGCCTGGAGTGTACTGACAGGGGCATCTGAAGCTTTCTTT
TRBV6-6	TRBJ1-5	NA	NA	CASSPTVAPVWPQHF	TGTGCCAGCAGCCCCACAGTTGCCCCGGTGTGGCCCCAGCATTTT
TRBV4-1	TRBJ2-5	TRBD2	few	CASSQREAISGRARETQYF	TGCGCCAGCAGCCAAAGGGAAGCAATTAGCGGGAGGGCGCGGGAGACCCAGTACTTC
TRBV7-2	TRBJ2-3	NA	NA	CASRSGLGTDTQYF	TGTGCCAGCAGATCCGGCCTCGGCACAGATACGCAGTATTTT
TRBV6-1	TRBJ1-5	NA	NA	CASSPAGSGAQPQHF	TGTGCCAGCAGCCCCGCGGGGTCGGGGGCTCAGCCCCAGCATTTT
TRBV4-3	TRBJ2-1	NA	NA	CASSQGRVYNEQFF	TGCGCCAGCAGCCAAGGGAGGGTCTACAATGAGCAGTTCTTC
TRBV27	TRBJ2-1	NA	NA	CASSPTYGGPYNEQFF	TGTGCCAGCAGCCCTACCTACGGCGGTCCCTACAATGAGCAGTTCTTC
TRBV6-5	TRBJ1-2	TRBD1	few	CASSRGQGNGYTF	TGTGCCAGCAGCCGCGGACAGGGGAACGGCTACACCTTC
TRBV28	TRBJ2-3	TRBD2	NA	CASSWVVGAGGPRTDTQYF	TGTGCCAGCAGTTGGGTGGTGGGCGCGGGAGGGCCGAGGACAGATACGCAGTATTTT
TRBV27	TRBJ2-5	TRBD2	NA	CASSTSGTWGETQYF	TGTGCCAGCAGTACTAGCGGGACATGGGGAGAGACCCAGTACTTC
TRBV5-1	TRBJ2-3	TRBD1	NA	CASSLGPSRQGKLTQYF	TGCGCCAGCAGCTTGGGCCCCTCGAGACAGGGAAAGCTTACGCAGTATTTT
TRBV7-2	TRBJ2-2	NA	few	CASSRTGAGTGELFF	TGTGCCAGCAGTCGAACAGGGGCGGGAACCGGGGAGCTGTTTTTT
TRBV27	TRBJ2-7	TRBD1	NA	CASSQGPRDRGLYEQYF	TGTGCCAGCAGCCAAGGACCCCGGGACAGGGGGCTCTACGAGCAGTACTTC
TRBV19	TRBJ2-3	TRBD2	NA	CASSIILAASTDTQYF	TGTGCCAGTAGTATTATACTAGCGGCTAGCACAGATACGCAGTATTTT
TRBV28	TRBJ2-7	TRBD1	NA	CASRLDDRGGEQYF	TGTGCCAGCAGACTAGATGACAGGGGAGGCGAGCAGTACTTC
TRBV2	TRBJ2-1	TRBD2	medium-sized	CASSEQAGGFYNEQFF	TGTGCCAGCAGTGAACAGGCGGGAGGTTTCTACAATGAGCAGTTCTTC
TRBV5-6	TRBJ1-1	NA	NA	CASSKTEAFF	TGTGCCAGCAGCAAAACTGAAGCTTTCTTT
TRBV18	TRBJ2-1	TRBD2	NA	CASSRGLADGDEQFF	TGTGCCAGCTCACGAGGACTAGCCGACGGGGATGAGCAGTTCTTC
TRBV7-8	TRBJ2-1	NA	NA	CASSQPASDEQFF	TGTGCCAGCAGCCAACCGGCGTCGGATGAGCAGTTCTTC
TRBV19	TRBJ2-3	TRBD1	NA	CASTPGQGSDTQYF	TGTGCCAGTACCCCAGGACAGGGGTCAGATACGCAGTATTTT
TRBV10-3	TRBJ1-1	TRBD1	NA	CAISRTGESTEAFF	TGTGCCATCAGTAGGACAGGGGAGAGCACTGAAGCTTTCTTT
TRBV5-1	TRBJ1-1	NA	NA	CASSFQSVGVNTEAFF	TGCGCCAGCAGCTTCCAATCGGTAGGGGTGAACACTGAAGCTTTCTTT
TRBV7-8	TRBJ1-1	TRBD1	NA	CASSRRRGGTEAFF	TGTGCCAGCAGCCGACGCAGGGGGGGCACTGAAGCTTTCTTT
TRBV28	TRBJ2-7	NA	NA	CARSQDSGESSYEQYF	TGTGCCAGATCCCAGGATTCCGGGGAGAGCTCCTACGAGCAGTACTTC
TRBV15	TRBJ1-6	NA	NA	CATSRQLSSPLHF	TGTGCCACCAGCCGACAGCTAAGCTCACCCCTCCACTTT
TRBV30	TRBJ2-7	TRBD2	NA	CAWSRQNSGSRYEQYF	TGTGCCTGGAGCCGCCAGAATAGCGGGAGTCGCTACGAGCAGTACTTC
TRBV9	TRBJ2-3	NA	NA	CASSPTEARSQYF	TGTGCCAGCAGCCCCACCGAGGCGCGGTCGCAGTATTTT
TRBV7-3	TRBJ2-3	TRBD1	NA	CASSLTGVLRDTQYF	TGTGCCAGCAGCCTAACAGGGGTCCTACGGGATACGCAGTATTTT
TRBV14	TRBJ1-1	NA	NA	CASSPGGGGPFF	TGTGCCAGCAGCCCCGGAGGAGGCGGACCTTTCTTT
TRBV7-7	TRBJ2-1	TRBD1	NA	CASSSGTGGFHEQFF	TGTGCTAGCAGCTCCGGGACAGGGGGCTTCCATGAGCAGTTCTTC
TRBV28	TRBJ2-7	NA	NA	CASSFGQRYEQYF	TGTGCCAGCAGTTTTGGGCAGAGGTACGAGCAGTACTTC
TRBV7-9	TRBJ2-7	NA	NA	CASSPTGSPYFYEQYF	TGTGCCAGCAGCCCGACCGGGTCCCCCTATTTCTACGAGCAGTACTTC
TRBV7-8	TRBJ2-5	TRBD2	NA	CASSPRDYNGPETQYF	TGTGCCAGCAGCCCCCGGGACTACAATGGCCCAGAGACCCAGTACTTC
TRBV6-1	TRBJ1-1	NA	NA	CASSESLWAEAFF	TGTGCCAGCAGTGAAAGTCTTTGGGCTGAAGCTTTCTTT
TRBV5-1	TRBJ1-5	NA	NA	CASSEGRDQPQHF	TGCGCCAGCAGCGAGGGTAGGGATCAGCCCCAGCATTTT
TRBV11-3	TRBJ1-6	TRBD1	NA	CASSSGQGWNSPLHF	TGTGCCAGCAGCTCGGGACAGGGGTGGAATTCACCCCTCCACTTT
TRBV27	TRBJ1-5	TRBD1	NA	CASSWGTDQPQHF	TGTGCCAGCAGTTGGGGGACAGATCAGCCCCAGCATTTT
TRBV15	TRBJ2-2	NA	NA	CATGPGVNTGELFF	TGTGCCACCGGACCGGGGGTTAACACCGGGGAGCTGTTTTTT
TRBV5-1	TRBJ1-1	NA	few	CASSWGRLLNTEAFF	TGCGCCAGCAGCTGGGGTAGGCTCCTGAACACTGAAGCTTTCTTT
TRBV7-9	TRBJ2-1	NA	NA	CASSFDYYEQFF	TGTGCCAGCAGCTTCGACTACTATGAGCAGTTCTTC
TRBV5-5	TRBJ2-7	TRBD2	NA	CASSLSLAGIYEQYF	TGTGCCAGCAGCTTGTCACTAGCGGGTATCTACGAGCAGTACTTC
TRBV9	TRBJ1-2	NA	few	CASSVDAGVPNYGYTF	TGTGCCAGCAGCGTAGACGCAGGGGTTCCTAACTATGGCTACACCTTC
TRBV15	TRBJ1-2	NA	NA	CATSRDIGNYGYTF	TGTGCCACCAGCAGAGATATCGGTAACTATGGCTACACCTTC
TRBV7-8	TRBJ2-7	NA	few	CASSLVVGTKGVPYEQYF	TGTGCCAGCAGCTTAGTCGTGGGGACAAAGGGGGTTCCCTACGAGCAGTACTTC
TRBV4-1	TRBJ2-7	NA	few	CASSQFIAYEQYF	TGCGCCAGCAGCCAATTCATTGCTTACGAGCAGTACTTC